This T cell receptor (beta chain) was recovered during a study of monozygotic twins with inflammatory bowel disease. The UMIs contained a 6-nucleotide sample barcode. They were added by template switching during cDNA synthesis. TCRdb reprocessed the 5' RACE reads, keeping one entry per CDR3 protein, no DNA. Its table records 150,000 to 200,000 distinct CDR3 sequences. In the case of this clonotype: Its target is unknown.

General observations from the study: It was in IBD patients that TCRbeta diversity (inverse Simpson) was lower than in healthy co-twins. Lower sharing of clonotypes with other individuals was seen in IBD patients than in healthy twins. This was most marked in patients showing signs of disease activity.

The TCR comes from a human donor with ulcerative colitis or Crohn's disease, or a healthy co-twin of an affected twin (not recorded which). Material: blood.

The CDR3 is CASSLDGTVIGDYGYTF. The rearrangement joins TRBV11-2 to TRBJ1-2; TCRdb selects TRBD1, and the lack of DNA leaves this call unchecked. The CDR3 consists of 17 residues. Germline lookup yields CDR1 SGHAT and CDR2 FQNNGV.